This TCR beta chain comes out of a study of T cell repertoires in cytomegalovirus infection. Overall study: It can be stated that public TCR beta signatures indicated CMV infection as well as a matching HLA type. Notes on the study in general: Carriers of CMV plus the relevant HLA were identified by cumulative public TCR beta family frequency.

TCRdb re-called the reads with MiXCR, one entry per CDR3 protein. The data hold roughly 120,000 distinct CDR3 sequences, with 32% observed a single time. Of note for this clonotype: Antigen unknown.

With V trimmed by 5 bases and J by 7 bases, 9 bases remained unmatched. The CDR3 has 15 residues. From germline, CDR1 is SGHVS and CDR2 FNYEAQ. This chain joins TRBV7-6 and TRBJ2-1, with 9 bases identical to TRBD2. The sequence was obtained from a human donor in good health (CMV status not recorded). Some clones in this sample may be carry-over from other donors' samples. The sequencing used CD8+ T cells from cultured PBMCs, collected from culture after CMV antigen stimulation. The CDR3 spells CASSITERGENEQFF. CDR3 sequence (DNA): TGTGCCAGCAGCATTACTGAGCGGGGGGAAAATGAGCAGTTCTTC. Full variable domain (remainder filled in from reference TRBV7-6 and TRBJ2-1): GAGVSQSPRYKVTKRGQDVALRCDPISGHVSLYWYRQALGQGPEFLTYFNYEAQQDKSGLPNDRFSAERPEGSISTLTIQRTEQRDSAMYRCASSITERGENEQFFGPGTRLTVL.